This TCR beta chain was documented in a study of shared clonotypes between healthy human individuals. Study as a whole: The study enrolled a couple of women and a few men aged 18 to 49.

About 30,000 T cell genomes, or about 0.2 ug DNA, went into the sorted-subset replicate PCRs. Some clones are missing from TCRdb's copy, which holds only in-frame ones; the method was immunoSEQ multiplex PCR. The repertoire holds about 1.9 million clones, with around 95% as singletons. Naive CD8 populations comprised CD45RO-negative cells positively selected for CCR7, excluding terminally differentiated effector memory CD45RA+ cells. The germline V gene encodes CDR1 SGHTA and CDR2 FQGTGA. CDR3 size: 16 residues. Trimming removed 10 bases from V and 0 bases from J; junction bases left unmatched: 12. Material for sequencing was naive CD8+ T cells from PBMCs. V is TRBV7-3 and J is TRBJ2-1, with 7 bases identical to TRBD2. This clonotype was sampled from a man younger than 35 in good health. Some clones in this sample may be carry-over from other donors' samples. This chain's CDR3 is CATLIKRGSSYNEQFF. CDR3 DNA: TGTGCCACCCTTATTAAGCGGGGAAGCTCCTACAATGAGCAGTTCTTC.